This T cell receptor (beta chain) derives from a study of neurological immune-mediated disorders. TCRdb redid the calling of the 5' RACE reads with MiXCR, one entry per CDR3 protein. Of over 45,000 distinct CDR3 sequences listed, roughly a quarter were seen once; the top ten hold around 25%. The CDR3 covers 15 residues. V dropped 0 bases and J dropped 4 bases, with 13 bases sitting between them. The germline CDR1 and CDR2 sequences are SGHRS and YFSETQ. General study points: TCR-beta repertoires seemed private in all groups, with no expanded CDR3 amino acid sequences shared. The study found the most TCR clonal expansion in HTLV-1-associated myelopathy and the least in multiple sclerosis, below healthy controls.

This clonotype came up many times. What it binds is not known. The specimen sequenced was PBMCs. This TCR came from a woman aged 70-85 years in good health. This chain links TRBV5-1 with TRBJ2-5; D may correspond to TRBD1 or TRBD2 (5 bases each). The CDR3 nucleotides are TGCGCCAGCAGCTTGGCCCAGGGTGGAGGAGAGACCCAGTACTTC. Its protein product is CASSLAQGGGETQYF.